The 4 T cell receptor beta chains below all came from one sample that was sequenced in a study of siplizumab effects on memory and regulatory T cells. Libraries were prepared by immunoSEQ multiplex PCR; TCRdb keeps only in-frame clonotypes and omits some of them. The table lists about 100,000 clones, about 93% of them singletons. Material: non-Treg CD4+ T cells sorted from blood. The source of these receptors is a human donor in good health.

The CDR3 nucleotides read TGCAGCGTTGGTTCTCCTAGCGGCTACGAGCAGTACTTC. This gives the protein CSVGSPSGYEQYF. The chain couples TRBV29-1 to TRBJ2-7; 7 bases agree with TRBD2. This CDR3 is built from 13 residues. Trimming cost V 4 bases and J 3 bases; bases outside gene matches: 6. Germline V lookup: CDR1 SQVTM, CDR2 ANQGSEA.

This CDR3 reads CASSLRTGGNIQYF. DNA for the CDR3: TGTGCCAGCAGTCTAAGGACAGGAGGGAACATTCAGTACTTC. The chain recombines TRBV2 with TRBJ2-4; D may be TRBD1 (7 bases). The CDR3 has 14 amino acids. Trimming removed 5 bases at V and 7 bases at J, with 15 bases between. CDR1 and CDR2 (germline): SNHLY, FYNNEI.

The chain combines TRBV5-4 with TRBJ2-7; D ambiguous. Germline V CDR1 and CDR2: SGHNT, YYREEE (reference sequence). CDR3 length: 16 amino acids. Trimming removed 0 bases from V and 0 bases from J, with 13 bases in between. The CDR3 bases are TGTGCCAGCAGCTTGGGCGGCGTCCGGAGCTCCTACGAGCAGTACTTC. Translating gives CASSLGGVRSSYEQYF.

The DNA for the CDR3 is TGTGCCAGCAGCTTAACAGGGCTTACCTCTGGGGCCAACGTCCTGACTTTC. This gives the protein CASSLTGLTSGANVLTF. The chain employs TRBV7-6 and TRBJ2-6; D is possibly TRBD1 (6 bases). Trimming took 2 bases from V and 0 from J, leaving 11 bases between them. Germline-derived CDR1 and CDR2 are SGHVS and FNYEAQ. This CDR3 spans 17 amino acids. The complete variable domain, with remaining parts taken from reference TRBV7-6 and TRBJ2-6, reads GAGVSQSPRYKVTKRGQDVALRCDPISGHVSLYWYRQALGQGPEFLTYFNYEAQQDKSGLPNDRFSAERPEGSISTLTIQRTEQRDSAMYRCASSLTGLTSGANVLTFGAGSRLTVL.